Detailed here is one T cell receptor (beta chain). The antigen is not known. This sample is part of a study of cytomegalovirus exposure and HLA in healthy donors. Study context: Previous work identified 90 million to 130 million unique TCR beta sequences from roughly 170 million T cells. Findings and limits, study-wide: Later analysis identified several of the most significant clusters that appeared linked to common viral pathogens. With further analysis later on, most CMV-associated TCR beta chains appeared HLA-restricted.

It was with 60 Vbeta and 13 Jbeta primers that the PCR ran. Clones were sequenced by immunoSEQ multiplex PCR, and TCRdb holds only the in-frame ones, with some missing. The table has around 120,000 clones, 65% to 80% seen once. Germline V gene lookup returns CDR1 SNHLY and CDR2 FYNNEI. With 10 bases clipped from V and 5 bases from J, the junction kept 8 bases outside the gene matches. CDR3 length equals 14 residues. The sample comprised PBMCs. The V and J genes are TRBV2 and TRBJ2-1, with 10 bases aligning to TRBD1. The sequence derives from a human donor in good health. CDR3 loop: CATSGTGVDNEQFF. The CDR3 DNA reads as TGTGCCACCTCCGGGACAGGGGTAGACAATGAGCAGTTCTTC.